One sample yielded the 19 T cell receptor beta chains listed below, sequenced in a study of CD8 T cells in Susac syndrome. With random hexamers, roughly 0.45 to 1 ug RNA was reverse transcribed. From the immunoSEQ multiplex PCR reads, TCRdb called clonotypes with MiXCR, one entry per CDR3 protein. The repertoire consists of 150,000 or so distinct CDR3 sequences, with 94% occurring once and the leading ten covering about 0.09%. The sample consisted of CD4+ T cells from PBMCs. The receptors derive from a human donor with multiple sclerosis.

The chain combines TRBV12-3 or TRBV12-4 with TRBJ1-2; possible D gene TRBD1, 6 bases. The V end lost 8 bases, the J end lost 2 bases, and 21 bases lay between the germline ends. The CDR3 has 16 residues. CDR3: CASGPGQQERNYGYTF. In DNA, the CDR3 is TGTGCCAGCGGCCCGGGACAACAGGAACGCAACTATGGCTACACCTTC.

The rearrangement uses TRBV3-1 and TRBJ2-1, with TRBD2 matching 13 bases. The germline V gene encodes CDR1 LGHDT and CDR2 YNNKEL (reference sequence). The length of the CDR3 is 17 residues. Trimming cost V 0 bases and J 7 bases; bases outside gene matches: 6. DNA of the CDR3: TGTGCCAGCAGCCAAGATTTAAGGACTAGCGGGAGTAATGAGCAGTTCTTC. Amino acid sequence: CASSQDLRTSGSNEQFF.

V is TRBV20-1 and J is TRBJ2-7; D gene ambiguous. Germline V CDR1 and CDR2: DFQATT, SNEGSKA (reference sequence). The length of the CDR3 is 11 residues. V gave up 1 base and J gave up 8 bases, with 9 bases separating them. As DNA, the CDR3 is TGCAGTGCTAGAGGCCCGCGTCAGCAGTACTTC. It yields the protein CSARGPRQQYF.

This rearrangement joins TRBV5-1 to TRBJ2-2; D gene unclear. The germline V and J ends were trimmed by 3 bases and 6 bases, with 15 bases remaining between them. Per the germline V gene, CDR1 is SGHRS and CDR2 is YFSETQ. The CDR3 runs 15 residues. CDR3: CASSSDLGLAGELFF. CDR3 DNA sequence: TGCGCCAGCAGCTCAGACCTAGGGCTGGCCGGGGAGCTGTTTTTT.

This clonotype came up once. This rearrangement joins TRBV4-1 to TRBJ2-1, with 11 bases that match TRBD2. The CDR3 consists of 16 residues. The trim removed 0 bases at V and 8 bases at J, leaving 6 bases unmatched. Per the germline V gene, CDR1 is MGHRA and CDR2 is YSYEKL. The CDR3 here is CASSQDITSGRDEQFF. CDR3 coding DNA: TGCGCCAGCAGCCAAGATATCACTAGCGGGAGAGATGAGCAGTTCTTC.

Only one count was recorded for this clonotype. The chain is built from TRBV12-3 or TRBV12-4 and TRBJ2-1, with no clear D. V was pared by 3 bases and J by 5 bases, with 8 bases between. CDR3 size: 13 residues. The CDR3 bases are TGTGCCAGCAGTTTGGGGTCCGACAATGAGCAGTTCTTC. Residues: CASSLGSDNEQFF.

The chain couples TRBV6-1 to TRBJ1-1; tentative D call: TRBD1 (5 bases). Germline V lookup: CDR1 MNHNS, CDR2 SASEGT. Trimming pared 1 base from V and 5 bases from J, leaving 14 bases between. There are 15 residues in the CDR3. In DNA form, the CDR3 reads TGTGCCAGCAGTGAAGGTGTGGGGGTTTGGACTGAAGCTTTCTTT. Protein: CASSEGVGVWTEAFF.

The chain couples TRBV6-5 to TRBJ1-5; D uncertain. CDR3 length: 13 residues. In germline, CDR1 is MNHEY, CDR2 SVGAGI. The V gene lost 6 bases and the J gene lost 5 bases, with 11 bases spanning the gap. CDR3 sequence reads: CASSIHRDQPQHF. DNA for the CDR3: TGTGCCAGCAGCATCCATAGGGATCAGCCCCAGCATTTT.

This chain connects TRBV28 to TRBJ2-5, with a tentative D call TRBD2 (5 bases). The CDR3 is made up of 15 amino acids. V was cut by 1 base and J by 5 bases, with 14 bases left in between. The germline CDR1 and CDR2 sequences are MDHEN and SYDVKM. CDR3 nucleotide sequence: TGTGCCAGCAGTTTATATACTGAGTGGAGGGAGACCCAGTACTTC. Its translation is CASSLYTEWRETQYF. Filled out from reference TRBV28 and TRBJ2-5, the complete variable domain reads DVKVTQSSRYLVKRTGEKVFLECVQDMDHENMFWYRQDPGLGLRLIYFSYDVKMKEKGDIPEGYSVSREKKERFSLILESASTNQTSMYLCASSLYTEWRETQYFGPGTRLLVL.

This chain links TRBV2 with TRBJ2-1; D not certain. Deletions cut 0 bases from V and 7 bases from J, with 7 bases between. The germline CDR1 and CDR2 sequences are SNHLY and FYNNEI. The CDR3 length is 13 residues. The CDR3, as DNA: TGTGCCAGCAGTGAAGCGGGGTGGAATGAGCAGTTCTTC. Residues: CASSEAGWNEQFF.

This chain connects TRBV9 to TRBJ2-2; 8 positions match TRBD1. This CDR3 contains 18 residues. CDR1 and CDR2 (germline): SGDLS, YYNGEE. The ends lost 4 bases at V and 7 bases at J; junction bases unmatched: 18. The CDR3: CASSPIPVGQGAHGELFF. Written as DNA, the CDR3 is TGTGCCAGCAGCCCAATCCCCGTGGGGCAGGGGGCGCACGGGGAGCTGTTTTTT.

CDR3 protein: CASSLVSSAGYTGELFF. The CDR3 region has the DNA TGTGCCAGCAGCTTAGTGTCGAGTGCGGGATACACCGGGGAGCTGTTTTTT. The J gene is TRBJ2-2, the V gene TRBV11-2; TRBD2 is a possible D gene (6 bases). The V gene's germline CDR1 is SGHAT and CDR2 FQNNGV. The V end was cut by 1 base, the J end by 3 bases, with 15 bases between. The CDR3 spans 17 residues.

The V call is TRBV24-1, the J call TRBJ2-2; 14 nucleotides align to TRBD2. With 5 bases clipped from V and 6 bases from J, the junction kept 7 bases outside the gene matches. CDR3 length: 17 residues. In germline, CDR1 is KGHDR, CDR2 SFDVKD. This CDR3 is CATSAKPGLAGAGELFF. CDR3 sequence (DNA): TGTGCCACCAGTGCCAAGCCGGGACTAGCGGGAGCCGGGGAGCTGTTTTTT.

This chain connects TRBV25-1 to TRBJ2-1, with TRBD2 identical over 10 bases. V was clipped by 4 bases and J by 5 bases; unmatched bases: 2. CDR1 is MGHDK, CDR2 SYGVNS, per germline. This CDR3 region has 14 residues. CDR3: CASSGSGRHNEQFF. In DNA, the CDR3 is TGTGCCAGCAGTGGTAGCGGGAGGCACAATGAGCAGTTCTTC.

The rearrangement uses TRBV6-1 and TRBJ2-7; no firm D call. The CDR3 runs 11 residues. Deletions cut 4 bases from V and 3 bases from J, with 4 bases between. Germline V gene lookup returns CDR1 MNHNS and CDR2 SASEGT. The CDR3 sequence: CASSGYYEQYF. DNA for the CDR3: TGTGCCAGCAGTGGGTACTACGAGCAGTACTTC.

The chain has TRBV9 and TRBJ2-5; 8 nucleotides align to TRBD1. V shed 4 bases and J 2 bases; nucleotides not matched to a gene: 4. CDR3 length: 14 residues. From germline, CDR1 is SGDLS and CDR2 YYNGEE. The CDR3 sequence is CASSFGQGQETQYF. Written as DNA, the CDR3 is TGTGCCAGCAGCTTCGGACAGGGTCAAGAGACCCAGTACTTC. Supplemented by reference TRBV9 and TRBJ2-5, the full variable domain reads DSGVTQTPKHLITATGQRVTLRCSPRSGDLSVYWYQQSLDQGLQFLIQYYNGEERAKGNILERFSAQQFPDLHSELNLSSLELGDSALYFCASSFGQGQETQYFGPGTRLLVL.

The rearrangement joins TRBV20-1 to TRBJ2-7; D is perhaps TRBD1 (5 bases). V lost 4 bases and J 4 bases, leaving 8 bases between the germline ends. Germline V gene sequence: CDR1 DFQATT, CDR2 SNEGSKA (reference sequence). The CDR3 loop spans 11 amino acids. The CDR3 loop reads CSATPGYEQYF. Written as DNA, the CDR3 is TGCAGTGCTACCCCAGGGTACGAGCAGTACTTC.

V gene TRBV7-9 combines with J gene TRBJ2-5, with D maybe TRBD1 (6 bases). This CDR3 is 13 amino acids long. Trimming shortened V by 5 bases and J by 5 bases, and 12 bases separated the two germline ends. CDR1 and CDR2 from the germline V gene are SEHNR and FQNEAQ (reference sequence). This CDR3 reads CASSSARGETQYF. CDR3 nucleotides: TGTGCCAGCAGCAGCGCCAGGGGCGAGACCCAGTACTTC.

This chain connects TRBV12-3 or TRBV12-4 to TRBJ1-1; no firm D call. Trimming removed 1 base at V and 3 bases at J, with 6 bases between. The CDR3 has 13 amino acids. The CDR3 spells CASSLDYYTEAFF. CDR3 sequence (DNA): TGTGCCAGCAGTTTAGACTATTACACTGAAGCTTTCTTT.